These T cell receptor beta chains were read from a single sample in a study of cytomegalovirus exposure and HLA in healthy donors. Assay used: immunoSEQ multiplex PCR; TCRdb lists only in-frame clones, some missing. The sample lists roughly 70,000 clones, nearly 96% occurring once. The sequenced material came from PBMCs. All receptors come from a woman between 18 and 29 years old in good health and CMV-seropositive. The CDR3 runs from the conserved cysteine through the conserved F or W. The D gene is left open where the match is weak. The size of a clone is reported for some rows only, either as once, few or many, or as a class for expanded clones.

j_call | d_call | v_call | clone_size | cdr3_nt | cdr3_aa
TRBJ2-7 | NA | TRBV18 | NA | TGTGCCAGCTCACCCGACTATGCAACGAAGGAGCAGTACTTC | CASSPDYATKEQYF
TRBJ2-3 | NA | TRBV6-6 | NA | TGTGCCAGCAAAGAGCGGTCCGGGACAGATACGCAGTATTTT | CASKERSGTDTQYF
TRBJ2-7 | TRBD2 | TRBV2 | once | TGTGCCAGCACTGGAACGGGGCGGGAGGGCCTTCTAATCTCCTACGAGCAGTACTTC | CASTGTGREGLLISYEQYF
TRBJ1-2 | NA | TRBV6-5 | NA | TGTGCCAGCAGTCCCATCGACTGGAGCTATGGCTACACCTTC | CASSPIDWSYGYTF
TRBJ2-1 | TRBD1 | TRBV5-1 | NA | TGCGCCAGCAGCTTGCAGCGACAGGGGGCATATGAGCAGTTCTTC | CASSLQRQGAYEQFF
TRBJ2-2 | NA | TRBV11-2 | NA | TGTGCCAGCAGCACCAACACAGGGCCCCTCACCGGGGAGCTGTTTTTT | CASSTNTGPLTGELFF
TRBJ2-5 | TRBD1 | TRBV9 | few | TGTGCCAGCGGTAGTGGGGACAGACAAGAGACCCAGTACTTC | CASGSGDRQETQYF
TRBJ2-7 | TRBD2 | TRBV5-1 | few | TGCGCCAGCAGCCCGACTAGCGGGACCTACGAGCAGTACTTC | CASSPTSGTYEQYF
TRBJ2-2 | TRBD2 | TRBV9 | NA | TGTGCCAGCAGCCCCCGCGGTCGCGGGGGGACCGGGGAGCTGTTTTTT | CASSPRGRGGTGELFF
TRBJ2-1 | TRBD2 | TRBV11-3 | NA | TGTGCCAGCAGCCTTGGACTAGCGGGAGGGCCTCGTGAGCAGTTCTTC | CASSLGLAGGPREQFF
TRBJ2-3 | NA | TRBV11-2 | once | TGTGCCAGCAGCTTAGAGGGCGCCGGGGCAGATACGCAGTATTTT | CASSLEGAGADTQYF
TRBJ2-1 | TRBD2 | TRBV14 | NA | TGTGCCAGCAGCCAAACTAGACTAGCGGCCAATGAGCAGTTCTTC | CASSQTRLAANEQFF
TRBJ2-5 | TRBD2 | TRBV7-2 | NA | TGTGCCAGCCGACTAGCGGGCCAAGAGACCCAGTACTTC | CASRLAGQETQYF
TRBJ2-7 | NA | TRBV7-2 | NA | TGTGCCAGCAGCCCCCGACTTCACGAGCAGTACTTC | CASSPRLHEQYF
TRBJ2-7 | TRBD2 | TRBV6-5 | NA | TGTGCCAGCAGCCGGACTAGCGGGAGATCCTACGAGCAGTACTTC | CASSRTSGRSYEQYF
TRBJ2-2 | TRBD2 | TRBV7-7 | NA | TGTGCTAGCAGTAATAGACTAGCGGGAGTGGCCGGGGAGCTGTTTTTT | CASSNRLAGVAGELFF
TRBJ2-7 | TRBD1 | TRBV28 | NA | TGTGCCAGCCAAGACAGGGTGGGTGAGCAGTACTTC | CASQDRVGEQYF
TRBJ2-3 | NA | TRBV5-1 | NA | TGCGCCAGCAGCTTCAGGTATAGCACAGATACGCAGTATTTT | CASSFRYSTDTQYF